What follows are 17 T cell receptor beta chains derived from one specimen sequenced in a study of blood T cell repertoires in COVID-19. Method: immunoSEQ multiplex PCR; TCRdb's copy keeps in-frame clones and lacks some. The repertoire holds roughly 120,000 clones, with around 74% as singletons. Input material: peripheral blood. These TCRs come from a man at least 80 years old with COVID-19, enrolled during active disease.

In this sample, this clone turned up once. J is TRBJ1-5 and V is TRBV6-6; 12 nucleotides align to TRBD1. Per the germline V gene, CDR1 is MNHNY and CDR2 is SVGAGI (reference sequence). V trimming: 7 bases; J trimming: 7 bases; junction bases outside the gene matches: 11. This CDR3 is 16 amino acids long. The CDR3 is CASTGDRGRANQPQHF. The CDR3, as DNA: TGTGCCAGCACTGGGGACAGGGGGCGGGCTAACCAGCCCCAGCATTTT.

The chain carries TRBV6-5 and TRBJ2-3; no clear D gene. Germline V lookup: CDR1 MNHEY, CDR2 SVGAGI. V lost 11 bases to trimming and J lost 1 base, with 13 bases between them. This CDR3 contains 13 residues. The CDR3 bases are TGTGCCGTAAGCCCCCCGGGCACAGATACGCAGTATTTT. Protein sequence: CAVSPPGTDTQYF.

The CDR3 DNA is TGCGCCAGCAGCCAAGCTGGACACCTAAGCTCCTATAATTCACCCCTCCACTTT. Protein product: CASSQAGHLSSYNSPLHF. The chain recombines TRBV4-1 with TRBJ1-6, with TRBD1 as a possible D gene (5 bases). Germline assignment: CDR1 MGHRA and CDR2 YSYEKL. There are 18 residues in the CDR3. V lost 1 base, J lost 0 bases, and 13 bases lay in between.

The chain couples TRBV10-3 to TRBJ1-3, with 7 bases identical to TRBD1. J lost 4 bases, V lost 10 bases, and 10 bases had no gene match. This CDR3 is 14 amino acids long. Per germline, CDR1 ENHRY and CDR2 SYGVKD. The CDR3 coding sequence is TGTGCCACCCTTTCACCGGACAGGGGAAACACCATATATTTT. Translation gives CATLSPDRGNTIYF.

The V and J genes are TRBV28 and TRBJ2-1; 9 positions agree with TRBD1. V trimming: 6 bases; J trimming: 2 bases; junction bases outside the gene matches: 5. Germline-derived CDR1 and CDR2 are MDHEN and SYDVKM. There are 15 residues in the CDR3. DNA of the CDR3: TGTGCCAGCAGACCAGACAGGGGGGCCTACAATGAGCAGTTCTTC. Translation: CASRPDRGAYNEQFF.

This clone was seen only a few times. The chain is built from TRBV7-9 and TRBJ2-1; D is ambiguous. The CDR3 spans 16 residues. V gave up 4 bases and J gave up 2 bases, with 15 bases separating them. Germline CDR1 and CDR2: SEHNR and FQNEAQ (reference sequence). The CDR3: CASSSPTAETYNEQFF. CDR3 nucleotide sequence: TGTGCCAGCAGCTCGCCGACTGCCGAAACCTACAATGAGCAGTTCTTC.

The chain employs TRBV5-1 and TRBJ1-1, with 8 bases lining up with TRBD1. The length of the CDR3 is 13 residues. V shed 9 bases and J 5 bases; nucleotides not matched to a gene: 9. Germline assignment: CDR1 SGHRS and CDR2 YFSETQ. As DNA, the CDR3 is TGCGCCACCAGAGTACAGGGGGAGACTGAAGCTTTCTTT. Translating it yields CATRVQGETEAFF.

There are a few counts of this clone. This specimen includes other DNA sequences encoding the same CDR3. The genes are TRBV30 and TRBJ2-7; 8 bases are a match to TRBD1. The CDR3 totals 13 residues. In germline, CDR1 is GTSNPN, CDR2 SVGIG (reference sequence). J was trimmed by 2 bases and V by 2 bases; bases with no gene match: 2. The CDR3 nucleotides are TGTGCCTGGAGTAGACAGGGGACCTACGAGCAGTACTTC. Encoded protein: CAWSRQGTYEQYF.

In its sample, this clone was seen a few times. The chain couples TRBV6-6 to TRBJ1-5, with 7 bases identical to TRBD1. CDR1 MNHNY and CDR2 SVGAGI come from the germline V gene (reference sequence). V dropped 0 bases and J dropped 7; count of bases not matched to a gene: 3. The CDR3 is made up of 14 amino acids. CDR3 residues: CASSYSDRTQPQHF. As DNA, the CDR3 is TGTGCCAGCAGTTACTCGGACAGGACCCAGCCCCAGCATTTT.

The rearrangement links TRBV20-1 to TRBJ1-2; a possible D gene is TRBD1 (6 bases). V was shortened by 3 bases and J by 2 bases, with 13 bases between the two germline ends. The length of the CDR3 is 14 residues. Germline V CDR1 and CDR2: DFQATT, SNEGSKA (reference sequence). The CDR3 spells CSASALTGNYGYTF. DNA of the CDR3: TGCAGTGCTAGTGCCCTTACAGGGAACTATGGCTACACCTTC.

This clone occurred a few times. This CDR3 reads CASSQGQGTGNTIYF. CDR3 in DNA: TGCGCCAGCAGCCAAGGTCAGGGAACTGGAAACACCATATATTTT. The chain links TRBV4-1 to TRBJ1-3; D might be TRBD1 (5 bases). V was trimmed by 1 base and J by 2 bases, leaving 9 bases between them. The germline CDR1 and CDR2 sequences are MGHRA and YSYEKL. CDR3 length: 15 amino acids.

This clone turned up a few times. J is TRBJ1-6 and V is TRBV6-2 or TRBV6-3; tentative D call: TRBD1 (5 bases). CDR3 size: 14 residues. Looked up from germline, CDR1 is MNHEY and CDR2 is SVGEGT. Trimming pared 0 bases from V and 12 bases from J, leaving 12 bases between. The DNA for the CDR3 is TGTGCCAGCAGTTACTCGAGGCAGGGAGGACCCCTCCACTTT. It yields the protein CASSYSRQGGPLHF.

This sequence joins TRBV19 and TRBJ2-5; 8 bases match TRBD2. The germline CDR1 and CDR2 sequences are LNHDA and SQIVND (reference sequence). After removal of 3 bases from V and 3 bases from J, the junction contained 6 bases not matched to a gene. The CDR3 spans 15 residues. The CDR3 is CASSIVTSVKETQYF. The CDR3 DNA reads TGTGCCAGTAGTATTGTGACTAGCGTAAAAGAGACCCAGTACTTC.

The chain employs TRBV27 and TRBJ2-7; 13 bases map to TRBD2. This CDR3 is 16 amino acids long. Looked up from germline, CDR1 is MNHEY and CDR2 is SMNVEV (reference sequence). Unmatched junction bases numbered 13, after V lost 5 bases and J lost 9 bases. This chain's CDR3 is CASSPGLAGPLIGQYF. The CDR3 nucleotides read TGTGCCAGCAGTCCGGGACTAGCGGGGCCGCTAATAGGGCAGTACTTC.

The chain links TRBV28 to TRBJ1-2; D remains unclear. Trimming stripped 6 bases from V and 4 bases from J, with 24 bases between. The germline CDR1 and CDR2 sequences are MDHEN and SYDVKM. The CDR3 is 17 amino acids. CDR3 DNA sequence: TGTGCCAGCAGCCTGAGAGAGGGCACGACACTTGTCTATGGCTACACCTTC. It yields the protein CASSLREGTTLVYGYTF.

V gene TRBV4-3 combines with J gene TRBJ2-5; 7 bases match TRBD1. Germline-derived CDR1 and CDR2 are LGHNA and YSLEER. The J segment lost 2 bases and the V segment lost 3 bases, leaving 9 bases of the junction unmatched. The CDR3 totals 16 residues. CDR3 amino acids: CASSHNTGVQQETQYF. The CDR3 region has the DNA TGCGCCAGCAGCCACAACACAGGGGTCCAACAAGAGACCCAGTACTTC.

The DNA of the CDR3 is TGTGCCAGCAGACAAGGACAGGGCCTCTTTTTT. As protein: CASRQGQGLFF. The genes are TRBV5-8 and TRBJ1-4; TRBD1 agrees at 8 bases. V trimming: 5 bases; J trimming: 17 bases; junction bases outside the gene matches: 8. CDR1 and CDR2 (germline): SGHTS, YDEGEE. CDR3 size: 11 residues.